These 5 T cell receptor beta chains were sequenced from one sample in a study of OX40 agonist ivuxolimab in advanced cancers. The library was made by the immunoSEQ multiplex PCR assay. TCRdb re-hosts the immuneACCESS table, in-frame sequences only. Its copies lack some clones; in the studies checked, an unresolved V gene accounts for under half of them, and the cause for the rest is not known. The sample table shows roughly 70,000 clones, and 86% are seen once. 8% to 10% of the sample comes from the top ten. The sequencing used CD4+ or CD8+ T cells sorted from blood, collected in a trial of the OX40 agonist ivuxolimab. These receptors were taken from an adult with an advanced solid tumor such as melanoma, head and neck, liver or kidney cancer.

This clone has just one count. The J gene is TRBJ2-5, the V gene TRBV4-1, with D possibly matching TRBD2 (5 bases). V was cut by 2 bases and J by 6 bases, with 16 bases left in between. The CDR3 length is 15 residues. From germline, CDR1 is MGHRA and CDR2 YSYEKL. CDR3 amino acids: CASSQTTQSGQTQYF. The DNA of the CDR3 is TGCGCCAGCAGCCAAACGACCCAAAGCGGACAGACCCAGTACTTC.

The chain recombines TRBV11-2 with TRBJ1-4; perhaps TRBD1 as D (5 bases). In germline, CDR1 is SGHAT, CDR2 FQNNGV. CDR3 length: 16 amino acids. With 7 bases removed from V and 7 bases from J, the gap between germline ends came to 22 bases. The DNA for the CDR3 is TGTGCCAGCACCCCGGGGGGACGGCCGGACCGTGAAAAACTGTTTTTT. It translates to CASTPGGRPDREKLFF.

This clone was seen only a few times. This rearrangement joins TRBV27 to TRBJ1-5; D remains unclear. V lost 1 base, J lost 2 bases, and 6 bases lay in between. This CDR3 contains 14 residues. CDR1 and CDR2 (germline): MNHEY, SMNVEV (reference sequence). The DNA for the CDR3 is TGTGCCAGCAGTTTATTATATGGCAATCAGCCCCAGCATTTT. Translation gives CASSLLYGNQPQHF.

The chain couples TRBV28 to TRBJ1-3; D unclear. The germline V and J ends were trimmed by 10 bases and 0 bases, with 10 bases remaining between them. Germline V gene lookup returns CDR1 MDHEN and CDR2 SYDVKM. This CDR3 is built from 13 residues. CDR3 residues: CATTRSSGNTIYF. The CDR3 DNA reads as TGTGCCACCACAAGAAGCTCTGGAAACACCATATATTTT.

The rearrangement uses TRBV4-2 and TRBJ1-5, with D maybe TRBD1 (6 bases). Germline-derived CDR1 and CDR2 are LGHNA and YNFKEQ. Trimming removed 1 base at V and 3 bases at J, with 10 bases between. This CDR3 region has 15 residues. CDR3: CASSQGGQDNQPQHF. Here the CDR3 DNA reads TGTGCCAGCAGCCAAGGGGGACAAGACAATCAGCCCCAGCATTTT.